This TCR beta chain was captured in a study of T-cell memory formation after mild COVID-19. Per germline, CDR1 MNHEY and CDR2 SMNVEV (reference sequence). This CDR3 comprises 15 residues. V trimming: 6 bases; J trimming: 0 bases; junction bases outside the gene matches: 4. TCRdb passed the 5' RACE reads through MiXCR, listing each CDR3 protein once. This sample yields some 280,000 distinct CDR3 sequences, of which roughly 15% are seen a single time; roughly 24% belongs to the top ten. Findings and caveats of the study: A second wave expanding day 15 to 37 was CD4+-biased; contracting clones were balanced.

On this clonotype: Its antigen is as yet unknown.

The V gene is TRBV27, the J gene TRBJ1-1; 10 nucleotides match TRBD1. This TCR was recovered from a man younger than 35 who had mild COVID-19 (a few samples of this study predate the infection). Cell type and time point are not known. The source material was PBMCs or a T cell subset sorted from them (not recorded which). The CDR3 sequence is CASRTTGGVNTEAFF. The CDR3 DNA reads TGTGCCAGCAGGACGACAGGGGGCGTGAACACTGAAGCTTTCTTT.